This T cell receptor beta chain came from a study of T cell changes during pregnancy in multiple sclerosis (dated by TCRdb to about 2019). A note on the overall study: The study examined how the T cell repertoire changed over the course of pregnancy in women with multiple sclerosis.

The V and J ends are trimmed by 3 bases and 1 base, leaving 12 bases between them. According to the germline V gene (reference sequence), CDR1 reads SEHNR and CDR2 reads FQNEAQ. Spanning cysteine to phenylalanine, the CDR3 consists of 16 amino acids. The read is trimmed to its CDR3 DNA, 48 bases read in frame from base 1. Library preparation used the immunoSEQ multiplex PCR assay. TCRdb stores this immuneACCESS table with in-frame sequences only. Part of the clones is absent; in the studies checked, under half of the shortfall reflects unresolved V genes, and no reason is known for the rest. The sample includes tens of thousands of clones, with 90% to 95% observed a single time. In total, the top ten clones hold 0.7% of the sample. Comments on this clone: There is no known antigen for this receptor. Per-base qualities were not stored, and no clone one base away is much larger.

The receptor's source is a female donor in good health, enrolled as a control in a pregnancy study. The receptor chain draws on TRBV7-9 and TRBJ2-2, with TRBD1 perhaps the D gene, on 7 matching bases. The sample was peripheral blood, taken in the third trimester of pregnancy. The nucleotides read TGTGCCAGCAGCTTGGGACAGCGGGTGAACACCGGGGAGCTGTTTTTT. Protein translation: CASSLGQRVNTGELFF.